In this sample, the clone carrying this T cell receptor (beta chain) turned up a few times. The antigen is not known. A second PCR, run for about 6 to 12 cycles, used a sample-barcoded 5' primer plus a J-beta primer mix. Each cDNA molecule was tagged by a template-switch adaptor that had 12 random nucleotides. TCRdb passed the 5' RACE reads through MiXCR, listing each CDR3 protein once. The repertoire holds fewer than 1 million distinct CDR3 sequences, with more than 40% as singletons. The data derive from a study of blood T cells in healthy people across ages. Study-wide results and limits: For the donors, CMV status was unknown and possibly confounded expanded clonotype changes.

The V gene's germline CDR1 is KGHDR and CDR2 SFDVKD. CDR3 length equals 16 residues. The V and J ends lost 4 bases and 2 bases respectively, with 15 bases between them. Isolation of PBMCs gave at least 6 million cells per sample. The TCR originated in a man aged 60-69 years in good health. This sequence joins TRBV24-1 and TRBJ2-3; D unresolved. Sequencing used blood. CDR3: CATSDAAIQFTDTQYF. The CDR3 DNA sequence: TGTGCCACCAGTGACGCCGCGATCCAATTCACAGATACGCAGTATTTT.